The 6 T cell receptor beta chains reported below all come from one sample, sequenced in a study of read filtering for tumor transcriptome and immune sequencing. From roughly 390 ng of RNA, a library with molecular barcoded alpha/delta and beta/gamma adaptors was made. MiXCR was run by TCRdb on the reads, yielding one entry per CDR3 protein. The table lists 100,000 to 150,000 distinct CDR3 sequences, approximately 13% of them singletons. Sequences were obtained from a population of CD138-negative cells sorted from bone marrow. These TCRs come from a donor at least 40 years old with multiple myeloma.

This clonotype has ten or more counts. J is TRBJ1-4 and V is TRBV20-1; 7 nucleotides match TRBD1. The CDR3 is 14 amino acids. Germline CDR1 reads DFQATT; CDR2 reads SNEGSKA (reference sequence). Unmatched junction bases numbered 9, after V lost 3 bases and J lost 8 bases. In nucleotides, the CDR3 is TGCAGTGCTAGGCAACAGGGGACACCAGAAAAACTGTTTTTT. It translates to CSARQQGTPEKLFF.

Note on this clonotype: A much bigger clone sits one base away, suggesting this may be a read error. This rearrangement joins TRBV20-1 to TRBJ2-7, with a tentative D call TRBD2 (5 bases). This CDR3 contains 14 residues. CDR1 and CDR2 (germline): DFQATT, SNEGSKA (reference sequence). CDR3 sequence: CGARDDGKWYEQYF. The CDR3, as DNA: TGCGGTGCTCGAGATGACGGGAAGTGGTACGAGCAGTACTTC.

J is TRBJ2-5 and V is TRBV12-3 or TRBV12-4; D remains ambiguous. CDR3 length: 13 amino acids. Trimming stripped 2 bases from V and 4 bases from J, with 8 bases between. The CDR3 loop reads CASSLWKGETQYF. CDR3 nucleotide sequence: TGTGCCAGCAGTTTATGGAAGGGAGAGACCCAGTACTTC.

Comments on this clonotype: This may come from a read error, since a much larger clone is one base off. The conserved phenylalanine or tryptophan normally closing the CDR3 is absent here, so this likely arose from a read error. V gene TRBV19 combines with J gene TRBJ1-4; no definite D call. The CDR3 is made up of 14 amino acids. Trimming took off 7 bases at V and 8 bases at J, with 17 bases between the two ends. CDR1 is LNHDA and CDR2 is SQIVND in the germline V gene (reference sequence). The CDR3: CASTPRAVVEKLFS. As DNA, the CDR3 is TGTGCCAGTACCCCGCGGGCGGTAGTGGAAAAACTGTTTTCT.

This clonotype was observed at least ten times. The CDR3 region has the DNA TGCGCCAGCAGCTTGCCCCGGACCCTCTACAATGAGCAGTTCTTC. Residues: CASSLPRTLYNEQFF. The rearrangement links TRBV5-1 to TRBJ2-1; D gene ambiguous. Trimming pared 1 base from V and 3 bases from J, leaving 11 bases between. Germline loops: CDR1 SGHRS, CDR2 YFSETQ. The CDR3 is 15 amino acids.

Ten or more counts support this clonotype. This chain connects TRBV7-9 to TRBJ2-6; possibly TRBD1 for D (6 bases). The V end was cut by 7 bases, the J end by 0 bases, with 16 bases between. Germline assignment: CDR1 SEHNR and CDR2 FQNEAQ (reference sequence). The CDR3 is 17 amino acids. Here the CDR3 reads CASTSGQFPSGANVLTF. The CDR3 bases are TGTGCCAGCACCTCGGGACAATTTCCCTCTGGGGCCAACGTCCTGACTTTC.